This T cell receptor beta chain appears in the sequencing data of a study of glioma-infiltrating T cells after dendritic cell vaccination. Time point defined: after dendritic cell vaccination, including at tumor progression/relapse. Assay: immunoSEQ multiplex PCR; the TCRdb copy retains only in-frame clones and omits some. The sample lists 90,000 to 140,000 clones; nearly 90% were seen once. The CDR3 runs 14 residues. With V trimmed by 5 bases and J by 6 bases, 4 bases remained unmatched. Per germline, CDR1 MNHEY and CDR2 SVGAGI. On this clone itself: Other DNA sequences within the sample encode an identical CDR3.

The specimen was blood, collected after dendritic cell vaccination. This TCR was sampled from a human donor with glioblastoma. The rearrangement uses TRBV6-5 and TRBJ1-6, with 7 bases that match TRBD1. CDR3 region: CASSRTGANSPLHF. In DNA form, the CDR3 reads TGTGCCAGCAGTCGGACAGGAGCTAATTCACCCCTCCACTTT.